The 28 T cell receptor beta chains below come from one sample, sequenced in a study of CD8 T cells in ankylosing spondylitis. TCRdb recomputed calls from the 5' RACE reads with MiXCR, one row per CDR3 protein. Of under 150,000 distinct CDR3 sequences listed, over 7% were seen once; the top ten hold about 3.6%. Material: blood, either unsorted or a sorted T cell fraction (not recorded which). Receptor source: a male donor with ankylosing spondylitis or in good health (not recorded which).

The table lists this clonotype with a few counts. The chain links TRBV20-1 to TRBJ2-1; 10 positions agree with TRBD2. The CDR3 totals 15 residues. Germline V CDR1 and CDR2: DFQATT, SNEGSKA (reference sequence). With 2 bases clipped from V and 7 bases from J, the junction kept 8 bases outside the gene matches. CDR3 loop: CSARTWGTSVNEQFF. The CDR3 nucleotides are TGCAGTGCTAGAACCTGGGGGACTAGCGTGAATGAGCAGTTCTTC.

This clonotype was found many times. V gene TRBV7-2 combines with J gene TRBJ1-2, with no clear D. The CDR3 extends over 14 amino acids. Trimming removed 5 bases at V and 8 bases at J, with 18 bases between. Germline V gene lookup returns CDR1 SGHTA and CDR2 FQGNSA. Here the CDR3 DNA reads TGTGCCAGCAGCCCAGATGCCCACCCCGCAGGCTACACCTTC. It yields the protein CASSPDAHPAGYTF.

This clonotype was detected many times. This chain joins TRBV29-1 and TRBJ2-7, with D possibly being TRBD1 or TRBD2 (5 bases each). Between the trimmed V and J ends, which lost 3 bases and 6 bases, there was a span of 18 bases. From germline, CDR1 is SQVTM and CDR2 ANQGSEA. This CDR3 is 14 amino acids long. Here the CDR3 reads CSVDPAGTGLEQYF. For the CDR3, the DNA is TGCAGCGTTGATCCCGCCGGGACCGGGCTCGAGCAGTACTTC.

This clonotype appeared many times. The chain recombines TRBV7-8 with TRBJ2-3; 8 bases match TRBD1. The V gene end was trimmed by 4 bases and the J gene end by 2 bases; junction bases not matched to a gene: 5. The CDR3 totals 15 residues. Looked up from germline, CDR1 is SGHVS and CDR2 is FQNEAQ. In DNA form, the CDR3 reads TGTGCCAGCAGCTATGGACAGGGTTACACAGATACGCAGTATTTT. This translates into CASSYGQGYTDTQYF.

Concerning this clonotype: A clone one base away is much larger, so this may be a read error. This chain joins TRBV5-1 and TRBJ2-7; the D gene is possibly TRBD2 (6 bases). Germline assignment: CDR1 SGHRS and CDR2 YFSETQ. The CDR3 totals 15 residues. CDR3 protein: CASRLRGTGVYDQYF. CDR3 nucleotide sequence: TGCGCCAGCAGATTAAGAGGGACGGGAGTCTACGACCAGTACTTC.

Ten or more counts support this clonotype. The rearrangement uses TRBV7-8 and TRBJ2-3, with 9 bases lining up with TRBD2. The V segment lost 5 bases and the J segment 7 bases; nucleotides outside the gene matches: 4. The CDR3 totals 13 residues. From germline, CDR1 is SGHVS and CDR2 FQNEAQ. DNA for the CDR3: TGTGCCAGCAGCCGGACTAGCGACCATACGCAGTATTTT. Translation: CASSRTSDHTQYF.

The chain employs TRBV5-1 and TRBJ2-1; D gene uncertain. This CDR3 spans 13 amino acids. CDR1 is SGHRS, CDR2 YFSETQ, per germline. V gave up 5 bases and J gave up 6 bases, with 12 bases separating them. This CDR3 is CASSPLVGNEQFF. The CDR3 DNA sequence: TGCGCCAGCAGTCCTTTGGTAGGCAATGAGCAGTTCTTC.

This clonotype showed up many times. The chain combines TRBV28 with TRBJ2-7; D may be TRBD1 (6 bases). Germline V gives CDR1 MDHEN, CDR2 SYDVKM. With 6 bases removed from V and 1 base from J, the gap between germline ends came to 13 bases. CDR3 length: 14 residues. The CDR3: CASRPNRDSYEQYF. The CDR3 DNA sequence: TGTGCCAGCAGACCGAACAGGGATTCCTACGAGCAGTACTTC.

The chain has TRBV20-1 and TRBJ2-2; 9 positions match TRBD1. V dropped 6 bases and J dropped 3; count of bases not matched to a gene: 14. This CDR3 spans 17 amino acids. In germline, CDR1 is DFQATT, CDR2 SNEGSKA (reference sequence). In nucleotides, the CDR3 is TGCAGTGCCCAACGGGGACAGGGCCCCTCGGACACCGGGGAGCTGTTTTTT. It is translated as CSAQRGQGPSDTGELFF.

The chain couples TRBV27 to TRBJ2-7; TRBD2 agrees at 8 bases. The ends lost 1 base at V and 4 bases at J; junction bases unmatched: 3. This CDR3 spans 14 amino acids. Germline values: CDR1 MNHEY, CDR2 SMNVEV (reference sequence). CDR3 in amino acids: CASSLYGRVYEQYF. CDR3 coding DNA: TGTGCCAGCAGTTTATACGGGAGGGTATACGAGCAGTACTTC.

This clonotype came up a few times. The chain uses TRBV3-1 and TRBJ2-5, with D unresolved. V gave up 0 bases and J gave up 2 bases, with 7 bases separating them. From germline, CDR1 is LGHDT and CDR2 YNNKEL (reference sequence). This CDR3 region has 14 residues. CDR3 DNA: TGTGCCAGCAGCCAAGATGGCACTCAAGAGACCCAGTACTTC. It encodes CASSQDGTQETQYF.

This clonotype was seen ten or more times. V gene TRBV20-1 combines with J gene TRBJ2-7; 12 bases match TRBD2. The trim removed 2 bases at V and 3 bases at J, leaving 14 bases unmatched. The germline V gene encodes CDR1 DFQATT and CDR2 SNEGSKA (reference sequence). The CDR3 loop spans 18 amino acids. The CDR3 sequence is CSARLGPRASGRDYEQYF. The DNA for the CDR3 is TGCAGTGCTAGACTCGGGCCCCGGGCTAGCGGGAGGGACTACGAGCAGTACTTC.

This clonotype was seen repeatedly, ten times or more. V gene TRBV15 combines with J gene TRBJ2-1, with D perhaps assigned TRBD1 or TRBD2 (6 bases each). Trimming removed 1 base at V and 8 bases at J, with 15 bases between. The CDR3 runs 15 residues. Germline assignment: CDR1 LNHNV and CDR2 YYDKDF (reference sequence). CDR3 DNA: TGTGCCACCAGCAGAGTTCTGGGGGGCGCAGATGAGCAGTTCTTC. The encoded protein is CATSRVLGGADEQFF.

This clonotype was counted at least ten times. This chain uses TRBV5-1 with TRBJ2-2, with 12 bases identical to TRBD2. The CDR3 spans 15 residues. Looked up from germline, CDR1 is SGHRS and CDR2 is YFSETQ. The junction had 5 bases not matched to a gene; V was cut back by 4 bases and J by 7 bases. Written as DNA, the CDR3 is TGCGCCAGCAGCCATACTAGCGGGAGGAACGGGGAGCTGTTTTTT. This codes for CASSHTSGRNGELFF.

This clonotype was seen at least ten times. This chain joins TRBV7-6 and TRBJ2-2; possibly TRBD1 for D (5 bases). Per germline, CDR1 SGHVS and CDR2 FNYEAQ. Trimming pared 5 bases from V and 5 bases from J, leaving 12 bases between. The CDR3 runs 14 residues. The CDR3 reads CASSPRTQTGELFF. The CDR3 DNA sequence: TGTGCCAGCAGCCCTAGGACACAGACCGGGGAGCTGTTTTTT.

The rearrangement joins TRBV5-1 to TRBJ2-2; 10 bases fit TRBD1. Per germline, CDR1 SGHRS and CDR2 YFSETQ. J was trimmed by 5 bases and V by 4 bases; bases with no gene match: 5. CDR3 length equals 15 residues. In DNA, the CDR3 is TGCGCCAGCAGCGTCGACAGGGGGCATACCGGGGAGCTGTTTTTT. Translating gives CASSVDRGHTGELFF.

This clonotype was seen repeatedly, ten times or more. The chain carries TRBV20-1 and TRBJ2-2, with 12 bases fitting TRBD1. V trimming: 3 bases; J trimming: 2 bases; junction bases outside the gene matches: 4. The CDR3 is 16 amino acids. In germline, CDR1 is DFQATT, CDR2 SNEGSKA (reference sequence). The CDR3 protein is CSARGQGALNTGELFF. DNA for the CDR3: TGCAGTGCTAGGGGACAGGGGGCCCTAAACACCGGGGAGCTGTTTTTT.

This rearrangement joins TRBV24-1 to TRBJ2-7; TRBD1 matches at 7 bases. Germline lookup yields CDR1 KGHDR and CDR2 SFDVKD. The CDR3 runs to 15 residues. Trimming removed 8 bases from V and 2 bases from J; junction bases left unmatched: 11. In nucleotides, the CDR3 is TGTGCCACCATTCGCCTGAACAGGGGTACCTACGAGCAGTACTTC. It translates to CATIRLNRGTYEQYF.

In this sample, this clonotype turned up a few times. This sequence joins TRBV20-1 and TRBJ2-3; the D gene is possibly TRBD2 (5 bases). The germline CDR1 and CDR2 sequences are DFQATT and SNEGSKA (reference sequence). The CDR3 consists of 13 residues. Trimming stripped 0 bases from V and 6 bases from J, with 10 bases between. CDR3 sequence: CSARDSGLDTQYF. In DNA, the CDR3 is TGCAGTGCTAGAGATTCGGGGTTGGATACGCAGTATTTT.

This clonotype was found many times. The gene calls are TRBV3-1 and TRBJ2-1; 11 nucleotides agree with TRBD1. Germline V CDR1 and CDR2: LGHDT, YNNKEL (reference sequence). The V gene end was trimmed by 4 bases and the J gene end by 9 bases; junction bases not matched to a gene: 5. The CDR3 is 14 amino acids. CDR3 sequence reads: CASSPGQGAGEQFF. Written as DNA, the CDR3 is TGTGCCAGCAGCCCCGGACAGGGGGCGGGTGAGCAGTTCTTC.

This clonotype was seen ten or more times. The genes are TRBV15 and TRBJ1-1; 8 positions agree with TRBD1. The germline gives CDR1 LNHNV, CDR2 YYDKDF (reference sequence). The CDR3 covers 15 residues. With V trimmed by 2 bases and J by 0 bases, 2 bases remained unmatched. The CDR3 DNA reads TGTGCCACCAGCAGACCGGACAGGGTGAACACTGAAGCTTTCTTT. Encoded protein: CATSRPDRVNTEAFF.

This clonotype was observed at least ten times. The CDR3 protein is CATELGGSYNEQFF. CDR3 nucleotide sequence: TGTGCCACCGAGCTCGGCGGATCCTACAATGAGCAGTTCTTC. This chain links TRBV15 with TRBJ2-1; D unclear. The V gene's germline CDR1 is LNHNV and CDR2 YYDKDF (reference sequence). This CDR3 has 14 residues. Trimming shortened V by 8 bases and J by 1 base, and 12 bases separated the two germline ends.

The rearrangement joins TRBV5-1 to TRBJ2-6, with 8 bases fitting TRBD1. The junction had 0 bases not matched to a gene; V was cut back by 7 bases and J by 0 bases. Germline V lookup: CDR1 SGHRS, CDR2 YFSETQ. The CDR3 runs to 14 residues. In nucleotides, the CDR3 is TGCGCCAGCGACAGGGGCTCTGGGGCCAACGTCCTGACTTTC. It yields the protein CASDRGSGANVLTF.

This rearrangement joins TRBV7-6 to TRBJ1-2; possible D gene TRBD1, 6 bases. Germline V gives CDR1 SGHVS, CDR2 FNYEAQ. CDR3 size: 11 residues. The V end was cut by 8 bases, the J end by 7 bases, with 11 bases between. Written as DNA, the CDR3 is TGTGCCAGCGGAGACAGGCTTGGCTACACCTTC. This sequence encodes CASGDRLGYTF.

This clonotype was found many times. The V and J genes are TRBV20-1 and TRBJ1-4, with unresolved D. This CDR3 is 15 amino acids long. Germline assignment: CDR1 DFQATT and CDR2 SNEGSKA (reference sequence). Trimming took off 0 bases at V and 3 bases at J, with 11 bases between the two ends. The CDR3 nucleotides read TGCAGTGCTAGAGAGGAGCTGAGAGCTAATGAAAAACTGTTTTTT. Residues: CSAREELRANEKLFF.

This clonotype was found a few times. The chain couples TRBV20-1 to TRBJ2-2; D not resolved. The germline gives CDR1 DFQATT, CDR2 SNEGSKA (reference sequence). The length of the CDR3 is 13 residues. Trimming removed 4 bases at V and 4 bases at J, with 10 bases between. CDR3: CSAISEVTGELFF. CDR3 DNA: TGCAGTGCTATCTCTGAGGTCACCGGGGAGCTGTTTTTT.

Comment on this clonotype: At one end the junction does not follow the germline gene, possibly because of a read error. The V gene is TRBV7-8, the J gene TRBJ1-1; tentatively, D is TRBD1 (5 bases). The germline V gene has CDR1 SGHVS and CDR2 FQNEAQ. The CDR3 length is 14 residues. As DNA, the CDR3 is TGTGCCAGCAGCTCCACAGGTTTTGGCACTGAATCTTTCTTT. It is translated as CASSSTGFGTESFF.

The table lists this clonotype with many counts. The V call is TRBV4-2, the J call TRBJ2-1, with 7 bases matching TRBD2. The CDR3 totals 17 residues. J gave up 3 bases and V 1 base, and 9 bases lay outside the gene matches. Looked up from germline, CDR1 is LGHNA and CDR2 is YNFKEQ. The CDR3 DNA follows: TGTGCCAGCAGCCAAGCCAAACTAGCGCACGACTACAATGAGCAGTTCTTC. It yields the protein CASSQAKLAHDYNEQFF.